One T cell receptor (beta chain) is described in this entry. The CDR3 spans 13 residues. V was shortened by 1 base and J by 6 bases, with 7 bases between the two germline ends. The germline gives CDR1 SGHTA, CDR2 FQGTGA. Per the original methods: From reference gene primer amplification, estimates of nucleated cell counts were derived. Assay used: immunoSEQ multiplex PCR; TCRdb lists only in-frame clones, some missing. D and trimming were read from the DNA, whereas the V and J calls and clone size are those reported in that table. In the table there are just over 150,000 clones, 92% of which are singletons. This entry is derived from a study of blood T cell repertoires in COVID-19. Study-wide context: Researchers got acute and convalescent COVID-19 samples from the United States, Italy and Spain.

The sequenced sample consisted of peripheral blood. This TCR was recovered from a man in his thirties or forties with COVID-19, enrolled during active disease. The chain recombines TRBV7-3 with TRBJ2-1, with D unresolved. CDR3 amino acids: CASSLRAVNEQFF. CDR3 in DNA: TGTGCCAGCAGCTTAAGGGCAGTCAATGAGCAGTTCTTC.